This is a list of T cell receptor beta chains from one sample in a study of blood T cell repertoires in COVID-19. TCRdb's table, derived via immunoSEQ multiplex PCR, lists solely in-frame clones and lacks some. The sample holds about 380,000 clones; more than 75% are singletons and the top ten take more than 0.95%. The sequencing sample was made of PBMCs or T cells enriched from blood (not recorded which). Every receptor here comes from a woman younger than 35 who had recovered from COVID-19. The CDR3 runs from the conserved cysteine through the conserved F or W. D genes are given only for firm matches. Rows may omit the clone size; those that give it use once, few, many or a size class.

V gene	D gene	clone size	J gene	CDR3 DNA	CDR3 protein
TRBV6-2/TRBV6-3	TRBD2	.	TRBJ2-3	TGTGCCAGCAGTCCGGGACTAACCTCCCAGCCCTACACAGATACGCAGTATTTT	CASSPGLTSQPYTDTQYF
TRBV19	.	once	TRBJ1-5	TGTGCCAGTAGTGAGTGGGAGGGCAATCAGCCCCAGCATTTT	CASSEWEGNQPQHF
TRBV7-9	.	.	TRBJ2-2	TGTGCCAGCAGCTTTACCGGGTCCCGCGGGGCCGGGGAGCTGTTTTTT	CASSFTGSRGAGELFF
TRBV29-1	TRBD1	.	TRBJ2-5	TGCAGCGTTGACGAGGACAGGGGGCGAGAGACCCAGTACTTC	CSVDEDRGRETQYF
TRBV19	TRBD1	.	TRBJ1-2	TGTGCCAGTAGTATCGCGGGACAGGGTCGTGGCTACACCTTC	CASSIAGQGRGYTF
TRBV18	.	.	TRBJ1-1	TGTGCCAGCTCACCCGGTAACACTGAAGCTTTCTTT	CASSPGNTEAFF
TRBV29-1	.	.	TRBJ1-1	TGCAGCGTTGAAGGTCTCAGTGAAGCTTTCTTT	CSVEGLSEAFF
TRBV18	.	.	TRBJ1-2	TGTGCCAGCTCACCAAGCGGGGACAACTATGGCTACACCTTC	CASSPSGDNYGYTF
TRBV7-9	.	.	TRBJ1-2	TGTGCCAGCAGCTTAGCCGATAGCGGGGGCTATGGCTACACCTTC	CASSLADSGGYGYTF
TRBV7-9	TRBD1	once	TRBJ1-2	TGTGCCAGCAGCGAGGGACAGGGGGAGAATGGCTACACCTTC	CASSEGQGENGYTF
TRBV7-9	.	.	TRBJ1-2	TGTGCCAGCAGCAACCTACCTCGACAGGATATTAACTATGGCTACACCTTC	CASSNLPRQDINYGYTF
TRBV11-3	.	few	TRBJ1-2	TGTGCCAGCAGCTACGACAGGTCCTATGGGTATGGCTACACCTTC	CASSYDRSYGYGYTF
TRBV28	.	.	TRBJ1-1	TGTGCCAGCAGCCCTCTTGATGAGGTCACTGAAGCTTTCTTT	CASSPLDEVTEAFF
TRBV25-1	.	.	TRBJ1-2	TGTGCCAGCAGTGCGGGAGGGGACTATGGCTACACCTTC	CASSAGGDYGYTF
TRBV6-4	TRBD1	.	TRBJ2-2	TGTGCCAGCAGCAGAACAGGGGTGGCCGGGGAGCTGTTTTTT	CASSRTGVAGELFF
TRBV2	.	.	TRBJ2-7	TGTGCCAGCAGTGAAGGGCAGAGAAATAAGGGGGCCTACGAGCAGTACTTC	CASSEGQRNKGAYEQYF
TRBV28	TRBD1	once	TRBJ1-6	TGTGCCAGCAGTCCGGTGGACAGGGATAATTCACCCCTCCACTTT	CASSPVDRDNSPLHF
TRBV7-9	.	few	TRBJ1-5	TGTGCCAGCAGCTTATCGGAGGGCGGACAGCCCCAGCATTTT	CASSLSEGGQPQHF
TRBV7-2	.	.	TRBJ1-1	TGTGCCAGCAGCTCAGGGATGAACACTGAAGCTTTCTTT	CASSSGMNTEAFF
TRBV2	.	.	TRBJ1-2	TGTGCCAGCATTGGACAACCTAACTATGGCTACACCTTC	CASIGQPNYGYTF
TRBV6-5	TRBD2	.	TRBJ2-7	TGTGCCAGCAGACCCGGACTAGCGGGCGAGCAGTACTTC	CASRPGLAGEQYF
TRBV30	.	.	TRBJ2-2	TGTGCCTGGAGTCCGAATTACAGGGTAGGGAACACCGGGGAGCTGTTTTTT	CAWSPNYRVGNTGELFF
TRBV3-1/TRBV3-2	TRBD1	.	TRBJ1-2	TGTGCCAGCAGCCAAGGAACAGGGGACGGCTACACCTTC	CASSQGTGDGYTF
TRBV29-1	TRBD1	.	TRBJ2-5	TGCAGCGTGAAGGACAGGGGGGATGAGACCCAGTACTTC	CSVKDRGDETQYF
TRBV6-5	.	.	TRBJ2-7	TGTGCCAGCAGTCGGACGGGAAACTACGAGCAGTACTTC	CASSRTGNYEQYF
TRBV2	.	few	TRBJ1-1	TGTGCCAGGGCGGGGGGGAAGAACACTGAAGCTTTCTTT	CARAGGKNTEAFF
TRBV9	.	.	TRBJ1-6	TGTGCCAGCAGCGTAGGCCCCCTCAGGGTGAGTAATTCACCCCTCCACTTT	CASSVGPLRVSNSPLHF
TRBV6-2/TRBV6-3	TRBD1	once	TRBJ1-2	TGTGCCAGCAGCCCGGACAGGGGAGAATTCTATGGCTACACCTTC	CASSPDRGEFYGYTF
TRBV5-5	TRBD1	.	TRBJ1-3	TGTGCCAGCAGCTGGGGACAGGCCCGGAACACCATATATTTT	CASSWGQARNTIYF
TRBV4-1	.	.	TRBJ1-2	TGCGCCAGCAGCCAAGATAACGGTGGGGGGGTCTATGGCTACACCTTC	CASSQDNGGGVYGYTF
TRBV6-5	.	.	TRBJ2-2	TGCGTCTGGGGGCTACCTAACACCGGGGAGCTGTTTTTT	CVWGLPNTGELFF
TRBV7-9	TRBD1	.	TRBJ1-2	TGTGCCAGCAGCTTAGCGCACAGGGGACACTATGGCTACACCTTC	CASSLAHRGHYGYTF
TRBV4-1	.	.	TRBJ1-1	TGCGCCAGCAGCCGCTCCCCCGACAGGCTGTCTGACATGAACACTGAAGCTTTCTTT	CASSRSPDRLSDMNTEAFF
TRBV6-5	.	.	TRBJ1-6	TGTGCCAGCAGTTACCCCCGTCTGAATTCACCCCTCCACTTT	CASSYPRLNSPLHF
TRBV6-2/TRBV6-3	.	.	TRBJ2-7	TGTGCCAGCAGCCCACCCTGGGAGTCCTACGAGCAGTACTTC	CASSPPWESYEQYF
TRBV12-3/TRBV12-4	.	.	TRBJ1-2	TGTGCCAGCGGAAAGACAGGCGACTATGGCTACACCTTC	CASGKTGDYGYTF
TRBV10-2	.	.	TRBJ1-1	TGCGCCAGCCGCCGGAATTACACAGGATCGTCTGAAGCTTTCTTT	CASRRNYTGSSEAFF